This entry is about one TCR beta chain. Its antigen remains unknown. This record belongs to a study of T cell responses to AZD1222 COVID-19 vaccine. CDR1 and CDR2 from the germline V gene are SGHVS and FNYEAQ. The CDR3 contains 14 residues. V lost 4 bases and J lost 10; bases outside the gene matches: 7. Measured with immunoSEQ multiplex PCR; TCRdb has only the in-frame clones, and not every one. The sample has 65,000 to 70,000 clones, 82% seen once. Study-level points and caveats: Of spike-specific TCRs, nearly half reportedly target regions left unmutated in variants. Donors in the cohort were predominantly white British and more often female, and clonal diversity was possibly underestimated.

The chain uses TRBV7-6 and TRBJ1-2; 12 bases align to TRBD1. The TCR sequence derives from an adult in good health. This sample comprised peripheral blood, obtained on day 0 of AZD1222 vaccination. CDR3 protein: CASSSGTGGAFYTF. In DNA, the CDR3 is TGTGCCAGCAGCTCTGGGACAGGGGGCGCGTTCTACACCTTC.